The 27 T cell receptor beta chains reported below all come from one sample, sequenced in a study of post-analysis software for immune sequencing data. Broader study findings: Patients had higher frequencies than controls of about 5 TRBV segments, including TRBV5-6, TRBV5-1 and TRBV20-1.

The antigens of these receptors remain unknown. Carried by the TCR beta cDNA libraries were unique molecular identifiers. TCRdb re-analysed the PCR reads in MiXCR, keeping a single row per CDR3 protein. The sample holds hundreds of thousands of distinct CDR3 sequences, 25% to 30% seen once. Sequenced sample: blood. Receptor source: a girl aged 10-17 years with multiple sclerosis.

As regards this clonotype: A much more abundant neighbour one base away suggests this may be a read error. The chain is built from TRBV9 and TRBJ1-2; TRBD1 agrees at 7 bases. This CDR3 is 15 amino acids long. Germline CDR1 SGDLS, CDR2 YYNGEE. CDR3 loop: CASSPRGSSNYGCTF. DNA of the CDR3: TGTGCCAGCAGCCCCAGGGGGTCGTCGAACTATGGCTGCACCTTC.

The chain joins TRBV20-1 to TRBJ2-1; no reliable D call. Germline V gene data show CDR1 as DFQATT and CDR2 as SNEGSKA (reference sequence). Trimming pared 3 bases from V and 5 bases from J, leaving 11 bases between. This CDR3 is 13 amino acids long. CDR3 in amino acids: CSASRTRDNEQFF. CDR3 bases: TGCAGTGCTAGCCGCACAAGGGACAATGAGCAGTTCTTC.

The chain employs TRBV20-1 and TRBJ1-4, with TRBD1 matching 7 bases. V lost 6 bases and J lost 7; bases outside the gene matches: 11. Germline CDR1 and CDR2: DFQATT and SNEGSKA (reference sequence). The CDR3 contains 14 residues. The chain's CDR3 is CSASGQRVTEKLFF. The CDR3 bases are TGCAGTGCCTCGGGACAGAGGGTTACTGAAAAACTGTTTTTT.

The gene calls are TRBV7-9 and TRBJ2-3; 8 nucleotides agree with TRBD1. With 5 bases clipped from V and 3 bases from J, the junction kept 10 bases outside the gene matches. The CDR3 contains 16 residues. CDR1 and CDR2 (germline): SEHNR, FQNEAQ (reference sequence). CDR3 coding DNA: TGTGCCAGCAGCCCGGGACAGGTTCCGTTAACAGATACGCAGTATTTT. Translated: CASSPGQVPLTDTQYF.

The genes are TRBV5-1 and TRBJ1-5; D is perhaps TRBD1 (5 bases). This CDR3 is 16 amino acids long. With 0 bases removed from V and 7 bases from J, the gap between germline ends came to 17 bases. The germline gives CDR1 SGHRS, CDR2 YFSETQ. The CDR3 nucleotides are TGCGCCAGCAGCTTGGAAACAAGAGGGGCAGGACAGCCCCAGCATTTT. Protein product: CASSLETRGAGQPQHF.

Points on this clonotype: An end of the junction does not agree with germline; a read error may underlie this. This chain connects TRBV7-9 to TRBJ1-5, with TRBD1 matching over 11 bases. The CDR3 runs to 15 residues. Germline V gene lookup returns CDR1 SEHNR and CDR2 FQNEAQ (reference sequence). CDR3 amino acids: CASSSGTGGKEPQHF. The CDR3, as DNA: TGTGCTAGCAGCTCAGGGACAGGGGGTAAGGAGCCCCAGCATTTT.

This clonotype occurred a few times. The V call is TRBV11-2, the J call TRBJ1-2, with 11 bases fitting TRBD1. The CDR3 runs to 14 residues. CDR1 is SGHAT, CDR2 FQNNGV, per germline. The V segment lost 6 bases and the J segment 6 bases; nucleotides outside the gene matches: 6. The chain's CDR3 is CASRPDRGLDGYTF. DNA for the CDR3: TGTGCCAGCAGACCGGACAGGGGGCTTGATGGCTACACCTTC.

This clonotype showed up just a few times. J is TRBJ1-2 and V is TRBV7-2, with D perhaps TRBD1 (5 bases). From germline, CDR1 is SGHTA and CDR2 FQGNSA. The CDR3 length is 17 residues. Trimming pared 0 bases from V and 2 bases from J, leaving 16 bases between. The CDR3 is CASSLALSRAGNYGYTF. The CDR3 DNA reads as TGTGCCAGCAGCTTAGCGCTCAGCAGGGCGGGGAACTATGGCTACACCTTC.

This clonotype was seen many times. The CDR3 loop reads CASSLEGSLSYEQYF. CDR3 coding DNA: TGTGCCAGCAGCTTAGAAGGCAGCCTCTCCTACGAGCAGTACTTC. This sequence joins TRBV7-9 and TRBJ2-7; D call uncertain. Trimming removed 1 base at V and 0 bases at J, with 10 bases between. This CDR3 contains 15 residues. CDR1 SEHNR and CDR2 FQNEAQ come from the germline V gene (reference sequence). The full variable domain, with the rest looked up from reference TRBV7-9 and TRBJ2-7, is DTGVSQNPRHKITKRGQNVTFRCDPISEHNRLYWYRQTLGQGPEFLTYFQNEAQLEKSRLLSDRFSAERPKGSFSTLEIQRTEQGDSAMYLCASSLEGSLSYEQYFGPGTRLTVT.

This clonotype was seen only a few times. The genes are TRBV7-2 and TRBJ2-1; a possible D gene is TRBD2 (6 bases). V lost 1 base and J lost 6, with 22 bases in between. Per germline, CDR1 SGHTA and CDR2 FQGNSA. The CDR3 sequence is 18 residues long. The CDR3 region is CASSLGHTGTPNSNEQFF. The CDR3 coding sequence is TGTGCCAGCAGCTTAGGCCATACCGGGACTCCTAACTCCAATGAGCAGTTCTTC.

The chain links TRBV5-6 to TRBJ1-2; D unclear. CDR1 is SGHDT and CDR2 is YYEEEE in the germline V gene. The V and J ends lost 2 bases and 7 bases respectively, with 15 bases between them. This CDR3 region has 14 residues. The DNA of the CDR3 is TGTGCCAGCAGCTTTCAAGGCAGGCCGGGTGGCTACACCTTC. Protein product: CASSFQGRPGGYTF.

This clonotype was counted ten times or more. J is TRBJ2-7 and V is TRBV4-3; 12 nucleotides line up with TRBD2. Germline CDR1 and CDR2: LGHNA and YSLEER. V lost 4 bases to trimming and J lost 0 bases; unmatched junction nucleotides: 10. The CDR3 totals 18 residues. This chain's CDR3 is CASSPRPAGLAGSYEQYF. CDR3 nucleotide sequence: TGCGCCAGCAGCCCACGCCCGGCGGGACTAGCGGGCTCCTACGAGCAGTACTTC.

This chain links TRBV10-3 with TRBJ1-2; D might be TRBD1 (5 bases). The germline gives CDR1 ENHRY, CDR2 SYGVKD. This CDR3 has 13 amino acids. V shed 6 bases and J shed 8 bases, with 16 bases lying between them. The CDR3 DNA follows: TGTGCCATCAGCCTCCGGGACGAGGAGGGCTACACCTTC. This translates into CAISLRDEEGYTF.

This clonotype has just a few counts. The chain joins TRBV20-1 to TRBJ2-4, with unresolved D. V was shortened by 0 bases and J by 8 bases, with 11 bases between the two germline ends. This CDR3 spans 13 amino acids. Germline V gene sequence: CDR1 DFQATT, CDR2 SNEGSKA (reference sequence). The chain's CDR3 is CSARDPARDIQYF. The CDR3, as DNA: TGCAGTGCTAGAGATCCGGCGCGCGACATTCAGTACTTC.

CDR3 coding DNA: TGTGCCAGCAGCTTGGGGACAGGGGGCAGTCAGCCCCAGCATTTT. Amino acid sequence: CASSLGTGGSQPQHF. The genes are TRBV5-6 and TRBJ1-5; 11 nucleotides align to TRBD1. CDR1 and CDR2 from the germline V gene are SGHDT and YYEEEE. CDR3 length equals 15 residues. Losses at the gene ends were 0 bases for V and 6 bases for J; bases not matched to a gene: 2.

The table lists this clonotype with many counts. The chain employs TRBV20-1 and TRBJ2-5; D may be TRBD1 or TRBD2 (5 bases each). The CDR3 length is 12 residues. Germline V gene lookup returns CDR1 DFQATT and CDR2 SNEGSKA (reference sequence). V shed 7 bases and J shed 2 bases, with 11 bases lying between them. CDR3 DNA: TGCAGTGTGGGGGAGATTCAAGAGACCCAGTACTTC. As protein: CSVGEIQETQYF.

The rearrangement uses TRBV6-6 and TRBJ1-2, with D tentatively TRBD1 (5 bases). The CDR3 extends over 13 amino acids. V lost 10 bases and J 8 bases, leaving 20 bases between the germline ends. Germline V lookup: CDR1 MNHNY, CDR2 SVGAGI (reference sequence). This CDR3 reads CATNGRGPSGYTF. CDR3 coding DNA: TGTGCCACCAACGGACGGGGACCGTCCGGCTACACCTTC.

In its sample, this clonotype was seen a few times. This chain joins TRBV6-2 or TRBV6-3 and TRBJ2-1; 10 bases line up with TRBD2. V trimming: 6 bases; J trimming: 6 bases; junction bases outside the gene matches: 11. CDR1 and CDR2 from the germline V gene are MNHEY and SVGEGT. This CDR3 comprises 16 residues. For the CDR3, the DNA is TGTGCCAGCAGGGGGCTGGGGACTAGCGCGCCCAATGAGCAGTTCTTC. Its translation is CASRGLGTSAPNEQFF.

The chain couples TRBV4-3 to TRBJ1-1; 8 bases match TRBD1. CDR1 and CDR2 (germline): LGHNA, YSLEER. J gave up 6 bases and V 0 bases, and 9 bases lay outside the gene matches. The CDR3 is 16 residues long. The CDR3 DNA reads as TGCGCCAGCAGCCAAGAGTCGGCAGGGGGCGCTTCTGAAGCTTTCTTT. Translated, it gives CASSQESAGGASEAFF.

This clonotype occurred many times. The chain combines TRBV29-1 with TRBJ2-3; D possibly uses TRBD1 or TRBD2 (5 bases each). Per the germline V gene, CDR1 is SQVTM and CDR2 is ANQGSEA. This CDR3 comprises 14 residues. Trimming removed 6 bases at V and 9 bases at J, with 22 bases between. Here the CDR3 DNA reads TGCAGCGTGGGGCCTAGCCCCACTCTTGGCACGCAGTATTTT. Translating gives CSVGPSPTLGTQYF.

This clonotype was picked up many times. For the CDR3, the DNA is TGTGCTAGTGGTTTGGGACTAGCGGGAGCAGATACGCAGTATTTT. Protein sequence: CASGLGLAGADTQYF. This chain uses TRBV12-5 with TRBJ2-3, with TRBD2 matching over 12 bases. This CDR3 is built from 15 residues. V dropped 1 base and J dropped 4; count of bases not matched to a gene: 0. CDR1 is LGHNT, CDR2 FRNRAP, per germline.

The chain recombines TRBV7-2 with TRBJ2-1; 13 bases agree with TRBD2. After removal of 8 bases from V and 5 bases from J, the junction contained 9 bases not matched to a gene. CDR1 and CDR2 (germline): SGHTA, FQGNSA. This CDR3 is 16 amino acids long. CDR3 bases: TGTGCCAGCGGGATGGGGACTAGCGGGACTCACAATGAGCAGTTCTTC. Translated: CASGMGTSGTHNEQFF.

The chain is built from TRBV2 and TRBJ1-2, with unresolved D. Trimming pared 6 bases from V and 5 bases from J, leaving 10 bases between. Germline V gene lookup returns CDR1 SNHLY and CDR2 FYNNEI. The CDR3 sequence is 12 residues long. The CDR3 bases are TGTGCCAGCAGAGACTTTCCGTATGGCTACACCTTC. This sequence encodes CASRDFPYGYTF.

This clonotype was counted only a few times. The rearrangement uses TRBV9 and TRBJ2-3; perhaps TRBD2 as D (7 bases). Between the trimmed V and J ends, which lost 6 bases and 6 bases, there was a span of 17 bases. This CDR3 is built from 14 residues. CDR1 and CDR2 (germline): SGDLS, YYNGEE. For the CDR3, the DNA is TGTGCCAGCACGGAGGGGGGGCCGTGGGATACGCAGTATTTT. This encodes CASTEGGPWDTQYF. The entire variable domain, with the rest obtained from reference TRBV9 and TRBJ2-3, is as follows: DSGVTQTPKHLITATGQRVTLRCSPRSGDLSVYWYQQSLDQGLQFLIQYYNGEERAKGNILERFSAQQFPDLHSELNLSSLELGDSALYFCASTEGGPWDTQYFGPGTRLTVL.

V gene TRBV4-3 combines with J gene TRBJ1-2, with D unclear. Germline assignment: CDR1 LGHNA and CDR2 YSLEER. Trimming took 0 bases from V and 5 from J, leaving 13 bases between them. The CDR3 length is 15 residues. The CDR3 protein is CASSQDWRREYGYTF. The CDR3 nucleotides are TGCGCCAGCAGCCAAGATTGGAGACGGGAGTATGGCTACACCTTC.

This chain joins TRBV4-3 and TRBJ2-1, with a tentative D call TRBD2 (6 bases). Per germline, CDR1 LGHNA and CDR2 YSLEER. V dropped 1 base and J dropped 10 bases, with 14 bases sitting between them. The CDR3 runs 14 residues. The CDR3 sequence is CASSQAQGGYEQFF. The CDR3 DNA follows: TGCGCCAGCAGCCAAGCCCAGGGAGGCTACGAGCAGTTCTTC.

This clonotype appeared many times. J is TRBJ1-2 and V is TRBV7-2; possible D gene TRBD1, 5 bases. The germline V gene encodes CDR1 SGHTA and CDR2 FQGNSA. V lost 5 bases and J 6 bases, leaving 16 bases between the germline ends. This CDR3 has 14 residues. This CDR3 is CASSPRGSRHGYTF. The CDR3 DNA is TGTGCCAGCAGCCCGCGGGGGTCGAGACATGGCTACACCTTC.